The source of this T cell receptor beta chain is a study of Ad26.COV2.S vaccination and SARS-CoV-2 variants. Treatment here: 15 to 20 received Ad26.COV2.S at low or high dose, single or two shots; five or six received placebo; per-sample allocation not given. Sampling happened 63 days after the first vaccine or placebo injection. Per the germline V gene, CDR1 is MNHNY and CDR2 is SVGAGI (reference sequence). This CDR3 spans 14 amino acids. With 0 bases removed from V and 4 bases from J, the gap between germline ends came to 9 bases. Assay used: immunoSEQ multiplex PCR; TCRdb lists only in-frame clones, some missing. The sample has roughly 700,000 clones, roughly 90% seen once.

The receptor comes from a person between 18 and 59 years old who received the Ad26.COV2.S COVID-19 vaccine or a placebo. Source: peripheral blood, taken in a trial of Ad26.COV2.S vaccine versus placebo. This chain links TRBV6-6 with TRBJ1-2; no firm D call. As DNA, the CDR3 is TGTGCCAGCAGTTACTCGATTTCCTCCTATGGCTACACCTTC. Protein sequence: CASSYSISSYGYTF.